The 8 T cell receptor beta chains given below trace back to one sample, sequenced in a study of blood T cell repertoires in COVID-19. Libraries were prepared by immunoSEQ multiplex PCR; TCRdb keeps only in-frame clonotypes and omits some of them. The sample shows some 330,000 clones, 88% of them seen only once. The sequenced material came from peripheral blood. Receptors originate from a woman aged 45-60 years with active or convalescent COVID-19.

The chain links TRBV28 to TRBJ1-2; D is possibly TRBD1 (5 bases). The CDR3 is made up of 12 amino acids. Germline loops: CDR1 MDHEN, CDR2 SYDVKM. V was cut by 8 bases and J by 7 bases, with 14 bases left in between. The CDR3 DNA follows: TGTGCCAGCGGCAGGGAACACGGTGGCTACACCTTC. The encoded protein is CASGREHGGYTF.

As for this clone: A junction end diverges from the germline sequence, so it may reflect a read error. The rearrangement links TRBV7-2 to TRBJ1-2; unclear D gene. The CDR3 spans 13 residues. From germline, CDR1 is SGHTA and CDR2 FQGNSA. CDR3 loop: CASSSPGLLFHAF. The DNA of the CDR3 is TGTGCCAGCAGCTCTCCGGGTCTTCTTTTTCACGCCTTC.

The gene calls are TRBV7-9 and TRBJ2-2; 8 bases agree with TRBD1. Germline-derived CDR1 and CDR2 are SEHNR and FQNEAQ (reference sequence). The junction had 4 bases not matched to a gene; V was cut back by 1 base and J by 3 bases. The CDR3 extends over 16 amino acids. The CDR3 DNA reads as TGTGCCAGCAGCTTAGGGGGACAGGACTACACCGGGGAGCTGTTTTTT. This encodes CASSLGGQDYTGELFF.

The V gene is TRBV28, the J gene TRBJ2-3; D is perhaps TRBD2 (5 bases). Germline V lookup: CDR1 MDHEN, CDR2 SYDVKM. The CDR3 is 13 residues long. The ends were cut back, 6 bases at V and 0 bases at J, with 7 bases in the middle. CDR3 loop: CASRDSSTDTQYF. The CDR3 DNA sequence: TGTGCCAGCAGGGACTCTAGCACAGATACGCAGTATTTT.

The CDR3 reads CASSLRGSSTEAFF. The CDR3 DNA follows: TGTGCCAGCAGTTTGCGGGGGAGCAGCACTGAAGCTTTCTTT. The chain is built from TRBV28 and TRBJ1-1; TRBD1 is a possible D gene (5 bases). Trimming left V 3 bases short and J 4 bases short, with 12 bases between. Germline CDR1 is MDHEN and CDR2 is SYDVKM. The CDR3 has 14 residues.

This chain joins TRBV10-3 and TRBJ1-2; the match to TRBD1 covers 7 bases. V was clipped by 3 bases and J by 3 bases; unmatched bases: 1. The CDR3 contains 13 residues. Germline CDR1 ENHRY, CDR2 SYGVKD. The CDR3 coding sequence is TGTGCCATCAGTGACGGGACAGACTATGGCTACACCTTC. As protein: CAISDGTDYGYTF.

V is TRBV12-3 or TRBV12-4 and J is TRBJ2-7; D is perhaps TRBD2 (5 bases). V lost 8 bases and J lost 6, with 11 bases in between. This CDR3 is 11 amino acids long. CDR3 sequence reads: CASGSGGEQYF. In nucleotides, the CDR3 is TGTGCCAGCGGTTCCGGAGGCGAGCAGTACTTC.

The genes are TRBV5-1 and TRBJ2-7, with D possibly matching TRBD2 (6 bases). There are 13 residues in the CDR3. Germline values: CDR1 SGHRS, CDR2 YFSETQ. Trimming stripped 7 bases from V and 2 bases from J, with 13 bases between. CDR3 sequence reads: CASAGTLTYEQYF. The CDR3 coding sequence is TGCGCCAGCGCCGGGACTCTCACCTACGAGCAGTACTTC.